Described below is a single T cell receptor beta chain sequence and its context. The data belong to a study of T cells after yellow fever vaccination. V dropped 4 bases and J dropped 1 base, with 5 bases sitting between them. The CDR3 covers 13 residues. CDR1 is SGHTA and CDR2 is FQGNSA in the germline V gene. TCRdb passed the 5' RACE reads through MiXCR, listing each CDR3 protein once. The sample records roughly 350,000 distinct CDR3 sequences, roughly 4.3% being singletons. The genes are TRBV7-2 and TRBJ2-1, with D maybe TRBD2 (5 bases). Specimen: PBMCs, collected 5 days after the yellow fever booster vaccination. The source of this sequence is a man aged 18 to 35 who received the YFV17D yellow fever vaccine. CDR3 coding DNA: TGTGCCAGCAGCTGGGAGTCCTACAATGAGCAGTTCTTC. This codes for CASSWESYNEQFF. Filled out from reference TRBV7-2 and TRBJ2-1, the complete variable domain reads GAGVSQSPSNKVTEKGKDVELRCDPISGHTALYWYRQSLGQGLEFLIYFQGNSAPDKSGLPSDRFSAERTGGSVSTLTIQRTQQEDSAVYLCASSWESYNEQFFGPGTRLTVL.